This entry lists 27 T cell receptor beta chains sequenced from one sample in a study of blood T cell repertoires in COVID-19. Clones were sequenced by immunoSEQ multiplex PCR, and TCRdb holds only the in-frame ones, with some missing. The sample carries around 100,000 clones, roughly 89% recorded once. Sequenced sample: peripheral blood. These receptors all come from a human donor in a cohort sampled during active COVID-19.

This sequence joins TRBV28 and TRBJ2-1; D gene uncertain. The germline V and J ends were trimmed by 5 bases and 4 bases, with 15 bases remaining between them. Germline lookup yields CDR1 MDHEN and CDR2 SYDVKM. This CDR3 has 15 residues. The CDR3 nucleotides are TGTGCCAGCAGTCTCACAACCCAAAGTTACAATGAGCAGTTCTTC. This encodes CASSLTTQSYNEQFF.

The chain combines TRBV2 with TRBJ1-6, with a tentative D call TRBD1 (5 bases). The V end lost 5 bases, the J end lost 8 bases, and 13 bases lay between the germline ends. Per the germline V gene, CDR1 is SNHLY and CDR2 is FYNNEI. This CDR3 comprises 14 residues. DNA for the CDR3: TGTGCCAGCAGTCCAACAGGAACTCATTCACCCCTCCACTTT. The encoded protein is CASSPTGTHSPLHF.

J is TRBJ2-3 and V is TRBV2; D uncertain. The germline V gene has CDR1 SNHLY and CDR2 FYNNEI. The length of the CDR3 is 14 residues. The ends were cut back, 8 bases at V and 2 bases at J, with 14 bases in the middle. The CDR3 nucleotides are TGTGCCAGCCTCCGACTGCCATTCACAGATACGCAGTATTTT. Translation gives CASLRLPFTDTQYF.

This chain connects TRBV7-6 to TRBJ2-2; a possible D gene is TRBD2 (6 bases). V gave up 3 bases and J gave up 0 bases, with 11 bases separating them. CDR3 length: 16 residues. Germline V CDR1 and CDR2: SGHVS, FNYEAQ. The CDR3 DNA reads TGTGCCAGCAGCTTGCCGGCGGGGCCGAACACCGGGGAGCTGTTTTTT. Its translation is CASSLPAGPNTGELFF.

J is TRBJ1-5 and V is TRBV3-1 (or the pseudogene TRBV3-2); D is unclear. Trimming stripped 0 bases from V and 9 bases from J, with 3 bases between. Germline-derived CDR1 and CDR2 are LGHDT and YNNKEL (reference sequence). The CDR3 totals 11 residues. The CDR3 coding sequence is TGTGCCAGCAGCCAAGACGGGCCCCAGCATTTT. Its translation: CASSQDGPQHF.

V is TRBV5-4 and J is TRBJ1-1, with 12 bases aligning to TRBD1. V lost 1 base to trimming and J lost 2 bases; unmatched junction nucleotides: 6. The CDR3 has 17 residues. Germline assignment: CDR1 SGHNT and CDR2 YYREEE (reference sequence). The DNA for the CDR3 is TGTGCCAGCAGCTTGAGCTGGGGGACAGGGGGCAACACTGAAGCTTTCTTT. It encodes CASSLSWGTGGNTEAFF.

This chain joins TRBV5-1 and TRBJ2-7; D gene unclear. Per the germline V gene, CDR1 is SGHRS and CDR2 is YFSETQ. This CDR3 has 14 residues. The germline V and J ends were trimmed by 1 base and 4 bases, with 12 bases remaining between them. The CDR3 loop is CASSLTSPGYEQYF. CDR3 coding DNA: TGCGCCAGCAGCTTGACAAGCCCAGGTTACGAGCAGTACTTC.

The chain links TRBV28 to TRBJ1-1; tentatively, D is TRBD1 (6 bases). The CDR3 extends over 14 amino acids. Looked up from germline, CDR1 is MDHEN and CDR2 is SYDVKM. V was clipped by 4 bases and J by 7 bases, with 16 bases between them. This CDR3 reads CASSSIRGAVEAFF. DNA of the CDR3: TGTGCCAGCAGTTCTATACGGGGGGCTGTTGAAGCTTTCTTT.

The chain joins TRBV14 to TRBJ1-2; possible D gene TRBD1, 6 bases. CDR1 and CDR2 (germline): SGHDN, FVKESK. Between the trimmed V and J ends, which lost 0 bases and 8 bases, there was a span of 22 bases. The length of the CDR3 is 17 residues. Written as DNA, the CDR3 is TGTGCCAGCAGCCAAGAGGGGGCTGGGCGGACGGGGAAAGGCTACACCTTC. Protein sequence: CASSQEGAGRTGKGYTF.

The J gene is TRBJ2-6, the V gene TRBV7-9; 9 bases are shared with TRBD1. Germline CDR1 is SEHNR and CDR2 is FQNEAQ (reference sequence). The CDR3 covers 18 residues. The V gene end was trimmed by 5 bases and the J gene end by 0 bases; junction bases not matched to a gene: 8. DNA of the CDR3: TGTGCCAGCAGCCAGGGACAGGGAACACTCTCTGGGGCCAACGTCCTGACTTTC. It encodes CASSQGQGTLSGANVLTF.

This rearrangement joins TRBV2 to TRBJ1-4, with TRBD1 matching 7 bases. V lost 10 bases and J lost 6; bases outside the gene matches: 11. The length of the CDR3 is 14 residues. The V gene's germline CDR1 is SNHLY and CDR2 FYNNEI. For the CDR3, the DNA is TGTGCCACCCCAGGTGGCAGGGGGGATGAAAAACTGTTTTTT. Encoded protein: CATPGGRGDEKLFF.

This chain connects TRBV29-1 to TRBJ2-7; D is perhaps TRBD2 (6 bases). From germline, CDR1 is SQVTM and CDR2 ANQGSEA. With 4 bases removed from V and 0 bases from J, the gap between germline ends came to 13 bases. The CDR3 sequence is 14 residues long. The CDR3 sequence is CSVGGTRYSYEQYF. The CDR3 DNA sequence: TGCAGCGTTGGTGGGACTCGATACTCCTACGAGCAGTACTTC.

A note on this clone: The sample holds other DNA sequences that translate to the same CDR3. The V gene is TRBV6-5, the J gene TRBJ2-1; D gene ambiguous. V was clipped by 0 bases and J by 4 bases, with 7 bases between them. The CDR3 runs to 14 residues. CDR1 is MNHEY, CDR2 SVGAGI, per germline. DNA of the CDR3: TGTGCCAGCAGTTACTCGGGCGTATACAATGAGCAGTTCTTC. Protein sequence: CASSYSGVYNEQFF.

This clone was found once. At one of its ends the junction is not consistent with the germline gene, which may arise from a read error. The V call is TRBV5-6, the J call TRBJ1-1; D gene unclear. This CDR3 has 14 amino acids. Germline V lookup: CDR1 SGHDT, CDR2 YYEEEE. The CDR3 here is CASSLRHMKTEAFF. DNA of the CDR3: TGTGCCAGCAGTCTTCGACACATGAAAACTGAAGCTTTCTTT.

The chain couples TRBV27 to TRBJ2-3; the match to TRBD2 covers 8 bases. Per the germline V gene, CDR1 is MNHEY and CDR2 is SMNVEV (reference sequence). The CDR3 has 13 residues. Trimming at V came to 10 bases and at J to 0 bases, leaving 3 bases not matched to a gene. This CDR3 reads CATTSGSTDTQYF. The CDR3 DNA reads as TGTGCCACCACTAGCGGTAGCACAGATACGCAGTATTTT.

CDR3 nucleotide sequence: TGTGCCAGCAGTTCCCGCACTGAAGCTTTCTTT. Protein product: CASSSRTEAFF. The genes are TRBV6-5 and TRBJ1-1; D is unclear. Trimming shortened V by 4 bases and J by 4 bases, and 4 bases separated the two germline ends. The CDR3 is 11 amino acids. Germline-derived CDR1 and CDR2 are MNHEY and SVGAGI.

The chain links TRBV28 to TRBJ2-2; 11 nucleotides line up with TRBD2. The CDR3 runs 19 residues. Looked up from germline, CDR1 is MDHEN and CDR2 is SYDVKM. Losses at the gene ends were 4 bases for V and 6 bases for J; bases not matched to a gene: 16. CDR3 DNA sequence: TGTGCCAGCAGTTACCCGCTACGTAGCGGGAGGGCCCTGGCCGGGGAGCTGTTTTTT. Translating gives CASSYPLRSGRALAGELFF.

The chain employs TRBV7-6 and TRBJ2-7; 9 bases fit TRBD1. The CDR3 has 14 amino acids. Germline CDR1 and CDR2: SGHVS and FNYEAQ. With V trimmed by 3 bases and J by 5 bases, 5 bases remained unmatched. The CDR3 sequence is CASSFRDRADEQYF. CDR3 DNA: TGTGCCAGCAGCTTCCGGGACAGGGCTGACGAGCAGTACTTC.

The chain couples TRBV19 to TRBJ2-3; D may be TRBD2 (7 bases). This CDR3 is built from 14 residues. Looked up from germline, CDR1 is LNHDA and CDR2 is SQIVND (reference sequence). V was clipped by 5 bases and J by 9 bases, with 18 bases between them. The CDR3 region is CASSASRGGGTQYF. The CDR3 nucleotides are TGTGCCAGTAGTGCCTCGCGGGGAGGGGGGACGCAGTATTTT.

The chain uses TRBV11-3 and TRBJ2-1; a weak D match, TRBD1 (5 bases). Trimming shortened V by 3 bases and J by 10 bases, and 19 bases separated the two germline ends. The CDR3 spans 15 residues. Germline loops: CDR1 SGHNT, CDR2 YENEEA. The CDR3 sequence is CASSFALTGPEEQFF. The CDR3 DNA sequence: TGTGCCAGCAGCTTCGCGTTAACAGGTCCGGAGGAGCAGTTCTTC.

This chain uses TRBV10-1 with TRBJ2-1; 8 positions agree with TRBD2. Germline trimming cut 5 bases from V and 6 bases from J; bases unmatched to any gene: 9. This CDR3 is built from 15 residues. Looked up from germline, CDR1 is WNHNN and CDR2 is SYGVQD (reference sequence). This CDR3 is CASSNPGGSINEQFF. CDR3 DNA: TGCGCCAGCAGTAATCCGGGAGGGAGTATCAATGAGCAGTTCTTC.

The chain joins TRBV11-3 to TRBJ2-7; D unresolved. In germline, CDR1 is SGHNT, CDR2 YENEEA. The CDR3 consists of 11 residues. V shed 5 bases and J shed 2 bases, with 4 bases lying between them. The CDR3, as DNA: TGTGCCAGCAGCCTTACCTACGAGCAGTACTTC. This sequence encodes CASSLTYEQYF.

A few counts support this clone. The CDR3: CASTGGSSSSGTEAFF. The CDR3 DNA follows: TGCGCCAGCACCGGAGGCAGCAGCAGTTCGGGCACTGAAGCTTTCTTT. The V gene is TRBV5-1, the J gene TRBJ1-1; D is ambiguous. Germline V gives CDR1 SGHRS, CDR2 YFSETQ. The CDR3 contains 16 residues. The V and J ends lost 6 bases and 4 bases respectively, with 22 bases between them.

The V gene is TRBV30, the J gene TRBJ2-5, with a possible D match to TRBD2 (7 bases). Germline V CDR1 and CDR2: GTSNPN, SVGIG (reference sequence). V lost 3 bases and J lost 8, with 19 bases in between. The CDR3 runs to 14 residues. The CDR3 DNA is TGTGCCTGGAGAACTGGCGGGGGCGCGTATACCCAGTACTTC. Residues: CAWRTGGGAYTQYF.

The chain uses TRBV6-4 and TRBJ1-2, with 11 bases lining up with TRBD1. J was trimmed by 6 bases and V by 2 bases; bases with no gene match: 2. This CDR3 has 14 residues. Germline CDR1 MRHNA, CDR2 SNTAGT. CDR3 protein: CASSDPGQGDGYTF. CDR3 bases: TGTGCCAGCAGTGACCCGGGACAGGGGGATGGCTACACCTTC.

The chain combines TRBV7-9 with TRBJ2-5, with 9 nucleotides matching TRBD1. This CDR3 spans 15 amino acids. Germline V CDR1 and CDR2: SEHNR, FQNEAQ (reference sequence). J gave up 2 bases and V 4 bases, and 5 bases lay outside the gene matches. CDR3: CASSSRTGEQETQYF. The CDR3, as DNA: TGTGCCAGCAGCTCCCGGACAGGGGAGCAAGAGACCCAGTACTTC.

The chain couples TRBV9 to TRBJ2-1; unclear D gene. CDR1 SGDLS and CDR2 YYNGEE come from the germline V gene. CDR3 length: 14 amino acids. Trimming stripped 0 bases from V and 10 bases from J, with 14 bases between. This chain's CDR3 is CASSVGYFHREQFF. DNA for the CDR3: TGTGCCAGCAGCGTAGGGTATTTCCACCGGGAGCAGTTCTTC.